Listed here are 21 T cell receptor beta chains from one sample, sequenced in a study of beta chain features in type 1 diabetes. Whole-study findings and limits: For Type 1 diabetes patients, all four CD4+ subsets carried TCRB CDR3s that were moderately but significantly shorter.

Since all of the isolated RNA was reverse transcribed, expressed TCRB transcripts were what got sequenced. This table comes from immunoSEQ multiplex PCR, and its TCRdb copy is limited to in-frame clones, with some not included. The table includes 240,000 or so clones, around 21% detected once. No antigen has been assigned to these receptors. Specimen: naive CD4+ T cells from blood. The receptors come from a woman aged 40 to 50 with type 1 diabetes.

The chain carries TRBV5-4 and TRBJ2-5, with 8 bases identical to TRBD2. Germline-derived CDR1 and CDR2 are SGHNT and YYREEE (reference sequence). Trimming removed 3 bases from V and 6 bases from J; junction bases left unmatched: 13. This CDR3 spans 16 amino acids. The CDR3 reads CASSSGGATMGQTQYF. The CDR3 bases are TGTGCCAGCAGCTCGGGGGGGGCTACTATGGGACAGACCCAGTACTTC.

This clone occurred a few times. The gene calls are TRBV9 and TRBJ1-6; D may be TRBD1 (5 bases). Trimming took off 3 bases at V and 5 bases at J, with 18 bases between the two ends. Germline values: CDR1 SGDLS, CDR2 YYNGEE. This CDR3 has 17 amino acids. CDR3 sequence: CASSGGTQEGNNSPLHF. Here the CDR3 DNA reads TGTGCCAGCAGCGGGGGGACTCAGGAGGGTAATAATTCACCCCTCCACTTT.

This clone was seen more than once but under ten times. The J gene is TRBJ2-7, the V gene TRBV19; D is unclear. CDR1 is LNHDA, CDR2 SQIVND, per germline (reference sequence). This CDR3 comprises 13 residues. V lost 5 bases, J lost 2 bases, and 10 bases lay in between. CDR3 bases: TGTGCCAGTAGTCCCCGGGTGACCTACGAGCAGTACTTC. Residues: CASSPRVTYEQYF.

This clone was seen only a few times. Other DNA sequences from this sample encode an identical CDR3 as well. CDR3 nucleotide sequence: TGTGCCAGCTCACCCGGGACAGGGACCTACAATGAGCAGTTCTTC. This encodes CASSPGTGTYNEQFF. V and J are TRBV18 and TRBJ2-1, with TRBD1 identical over 9 bases. The CDR3 extends over 15 amino acids. After removal of 3 bases from V and 2 bases from J, the junction contained 2 bases not matched to a gene. Germline loops: CDR1 KGHSH, CDR2 LQKENI.

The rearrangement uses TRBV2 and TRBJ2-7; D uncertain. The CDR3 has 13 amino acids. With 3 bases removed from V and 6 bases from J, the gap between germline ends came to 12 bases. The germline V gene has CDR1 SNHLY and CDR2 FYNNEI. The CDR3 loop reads CASSDEQVGEQYF. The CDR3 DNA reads TGTGCCAGCAGTGACGAGCAGGTGGGCGAGCAGTACTTC.

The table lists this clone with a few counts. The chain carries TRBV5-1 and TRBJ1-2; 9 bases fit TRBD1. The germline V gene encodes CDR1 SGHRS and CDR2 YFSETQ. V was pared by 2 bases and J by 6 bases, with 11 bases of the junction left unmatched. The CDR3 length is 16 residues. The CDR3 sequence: CASSFSTGTGIDGYTF. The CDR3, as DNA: TGCGCCAGCAGCTTTTCAACCGGGACAGGGATAGATGGCTACACCTTC.

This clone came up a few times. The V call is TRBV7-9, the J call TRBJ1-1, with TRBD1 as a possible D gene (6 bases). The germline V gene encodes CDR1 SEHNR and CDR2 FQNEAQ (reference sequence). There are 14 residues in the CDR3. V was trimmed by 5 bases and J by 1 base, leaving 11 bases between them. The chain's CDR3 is CASSLQGENTEAFF. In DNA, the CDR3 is TGTGCCAGCAGCCTACAGGGAGAGAACACTGAAGCTTTCTTT.

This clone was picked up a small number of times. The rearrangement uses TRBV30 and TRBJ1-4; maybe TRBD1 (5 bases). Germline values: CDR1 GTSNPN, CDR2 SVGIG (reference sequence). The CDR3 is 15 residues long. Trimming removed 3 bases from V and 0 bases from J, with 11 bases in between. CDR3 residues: CAWSRRAPTNEKLFF. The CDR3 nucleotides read TGTGCCTGGAGCCGCAGGGCCCCAACTAATGAAAAACTGTTTTTT.

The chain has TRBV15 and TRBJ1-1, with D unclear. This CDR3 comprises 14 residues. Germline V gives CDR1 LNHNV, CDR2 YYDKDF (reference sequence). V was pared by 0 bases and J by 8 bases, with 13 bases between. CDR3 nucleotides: TGTGCCACCAGCAGAGATAGCCGACCGGGGGAAGCTTTCTTT. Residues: CATSRDSRPGEAFF.

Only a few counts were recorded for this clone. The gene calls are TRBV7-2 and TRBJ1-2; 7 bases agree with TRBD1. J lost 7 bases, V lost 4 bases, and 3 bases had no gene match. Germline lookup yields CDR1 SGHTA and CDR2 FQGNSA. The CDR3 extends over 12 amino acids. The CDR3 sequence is CASSSQGSGYTF. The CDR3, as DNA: TGTGCCAGCAGCTCACAGGGGAGTGGCTACACCTTC.

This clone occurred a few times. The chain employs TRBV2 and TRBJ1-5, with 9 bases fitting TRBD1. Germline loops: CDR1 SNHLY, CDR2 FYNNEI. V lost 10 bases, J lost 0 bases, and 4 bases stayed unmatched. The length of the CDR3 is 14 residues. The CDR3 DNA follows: TGTGCCACCCCACAGGGGGCTAGCAATCAGCCCCAGCATTTT. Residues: CATPQGASNQPQHF.

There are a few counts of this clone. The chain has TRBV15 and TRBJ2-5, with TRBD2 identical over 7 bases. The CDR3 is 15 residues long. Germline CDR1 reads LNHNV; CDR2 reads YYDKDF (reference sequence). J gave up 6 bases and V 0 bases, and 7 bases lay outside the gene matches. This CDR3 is CATSRDSGEIKTQYF. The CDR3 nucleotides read TGTGCCACCAGCAGAGACAGCGGGGAAATCAAGACCCAGTACTTC.

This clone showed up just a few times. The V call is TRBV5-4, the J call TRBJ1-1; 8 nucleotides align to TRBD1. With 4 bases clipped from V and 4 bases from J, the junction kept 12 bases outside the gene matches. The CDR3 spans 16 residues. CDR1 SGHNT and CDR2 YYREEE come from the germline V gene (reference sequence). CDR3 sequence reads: CASSTGRTGQFTEAFF. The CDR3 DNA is TGTGCCAGCAGCACCGGGAGGACAGGGCAGTTCACTGAAGCTTTCTTT. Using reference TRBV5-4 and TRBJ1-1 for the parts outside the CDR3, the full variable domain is ETGVTQSPTHLIKTRGQQVTLRCSSQSGHNTVSWYQQALGQGPQFIFQYYREEENGRGNFPPRFSGLQFPNYSSELNVNALELDDSALYLCASSTGRTGQFTEAFFGQGTRLTVV.

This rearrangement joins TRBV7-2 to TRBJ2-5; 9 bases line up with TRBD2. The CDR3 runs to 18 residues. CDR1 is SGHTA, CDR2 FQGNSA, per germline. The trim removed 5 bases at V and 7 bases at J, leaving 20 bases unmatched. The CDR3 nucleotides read TGTGCCAGCAGCCCATTCATGACTAGCGGTCCCGGCAGGGCGACCCAGTACTTC. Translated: CASSPFMTSGPGRATQYF.

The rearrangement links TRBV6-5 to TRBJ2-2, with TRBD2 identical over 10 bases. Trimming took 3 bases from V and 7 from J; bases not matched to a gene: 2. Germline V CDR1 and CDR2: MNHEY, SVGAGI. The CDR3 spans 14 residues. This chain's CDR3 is CASSYTSGNGELFF. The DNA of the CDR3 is TGTGCCAGCAGTTATACTAGCGGGAACGGGGAGCTGTTTTTT.

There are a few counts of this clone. The CDR3 region is CASSPSGTGNEQYF. The CDR3 DNA follows: TGTGCCAGCAGCCCGTCAGGGACAGGGAACGAGCAGTACTTC. V is TRBV7-8 and J is TRBJ2-7; 9 nucleotides agree with TRBD1. Germline values: CDR1 SGHVS, CDR2 FQNEAQ. Trimming removed 5 bases from V and 5 bases from J; junction bases left unmatched: 7. This CDR3 spans 14 amino acids.

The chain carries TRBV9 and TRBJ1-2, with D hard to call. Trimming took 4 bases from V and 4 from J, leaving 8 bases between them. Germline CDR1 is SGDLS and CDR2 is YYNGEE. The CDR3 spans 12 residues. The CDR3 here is CASSFSSYGYTF. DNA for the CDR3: TGTGCCAGCAGCTTCTCCTCCTATGGCTACACCTTC. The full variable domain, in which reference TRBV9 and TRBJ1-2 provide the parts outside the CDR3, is DSGVTQTPKHLITATGQRVTLRCSPRSGDLSVYWYQQSLDQGLQFLIQYYNGEERAKGNILERFSAQQFPDLHSELNLSSLELGDSALYFCASSFSSYGYTFGSGTRLTVV.

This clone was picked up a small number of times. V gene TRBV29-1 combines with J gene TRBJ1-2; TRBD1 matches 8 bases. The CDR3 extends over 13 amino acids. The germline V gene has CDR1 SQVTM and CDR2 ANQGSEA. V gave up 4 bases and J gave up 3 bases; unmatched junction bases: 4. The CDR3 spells CSVGTGLDYGYTF. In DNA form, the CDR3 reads TGCAGCGTTGGGACAGGGTTGGACTATGGCTACACCTTC.

The CDR3 region has the DNA TGTGCCAGCGTCCGGGACGGGAGCCGAACCGGGGAGCTGTTTTTT. This sequence encodes CASVRDGSRTGELFF. This chain connects TRBV9 to TRBJ2-2; a weak D match, TRBD2 (6 bases). Deletions cut 7 bases from V and 5 bases from J, with 18 bases between. CDR3 length: 15 amino acids. Germline V gene data show CDR1 as SGDLS and CDR2 as YYNGEE. The full variable domain, in which reference TRBV9 and TRBJ2-2 provide the parts outside the CDR3, is DSGVTQTPKHLITATGQRVTLRCSPRSGDLSVYWYQQSLDQGLQFLIQYYNGEERAKGNILERFSAQQFPDLHSELNLSSLELGDSALYFCASVRDGSRTGELFFGEGSRLTVL.

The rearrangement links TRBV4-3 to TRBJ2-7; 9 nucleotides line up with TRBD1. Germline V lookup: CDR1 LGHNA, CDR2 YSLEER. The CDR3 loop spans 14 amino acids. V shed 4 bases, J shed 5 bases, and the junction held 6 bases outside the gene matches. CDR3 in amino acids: CASSPGQGTDEQYF. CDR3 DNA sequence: TGCGCCAGCAGCCCTGGACAGGGGACTGACGAGCAGTACTTC.

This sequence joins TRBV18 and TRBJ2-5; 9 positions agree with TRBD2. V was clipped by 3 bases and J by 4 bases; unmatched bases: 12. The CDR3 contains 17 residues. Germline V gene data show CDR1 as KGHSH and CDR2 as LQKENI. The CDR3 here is CASSPRVAGAPGETQYF. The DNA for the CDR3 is TGTGCCAGCTCACCGAGAGTAGCGGGAGCCCCGGGAGAGACCCAGTACTTC.